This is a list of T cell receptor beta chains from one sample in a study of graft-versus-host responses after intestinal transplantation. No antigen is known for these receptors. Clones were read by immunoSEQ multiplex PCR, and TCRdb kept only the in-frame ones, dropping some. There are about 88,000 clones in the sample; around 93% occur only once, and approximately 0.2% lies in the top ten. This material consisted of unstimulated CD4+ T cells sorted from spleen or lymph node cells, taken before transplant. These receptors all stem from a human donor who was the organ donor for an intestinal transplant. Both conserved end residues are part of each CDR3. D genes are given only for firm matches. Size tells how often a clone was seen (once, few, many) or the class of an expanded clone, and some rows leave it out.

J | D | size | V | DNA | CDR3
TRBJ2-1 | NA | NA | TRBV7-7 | TGTGCCAGCAGCTTGGGGGAAGGCTCCTACAATGAGCAGTTCTTC | CASSLGEGSYNEQFF
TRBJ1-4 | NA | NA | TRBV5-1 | TGCGCCAGCAGCCCGGAGAAGACAGGTTCAGGTGAAAAACTGTTTTTT | CASSPEKTGSGEKLFF
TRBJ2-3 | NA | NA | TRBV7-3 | TGTGCCAGCAGCCCCGCCGGGGGCCACACAGATACGCAGTATTTT | CASSPAGGHTDTQYF
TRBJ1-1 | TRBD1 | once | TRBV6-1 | TGTGCCAGCAGTTGGGACAGGCCGAACACTGAAGCTTTCTTT | CASSWDRPNTEAFF
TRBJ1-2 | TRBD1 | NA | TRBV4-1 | TGCGCCAGCAGCCACCCGACAGGGGAATCCTATGGCTACACCTTC | CASSHPTGESYGYTF
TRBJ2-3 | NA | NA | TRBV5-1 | TGCGCCAGCAGCAATGTCGGGACTGGGATCGCAGATACGCAGTATTTT | CASSNVGTGIADTQYF
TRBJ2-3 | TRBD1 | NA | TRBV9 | TGTGCCAGCAGCGTCCTGGACAGGGGGCTAGTAGGCGACACAGATACGCAGTATTTT | CASSVLDRGLVGDTDTQYF
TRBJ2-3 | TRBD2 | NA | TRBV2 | TGTGCCAGCAGTATTCGGGGGGATGGGACAGATACGCAGTATTTT | CASSIRGDGTDTQYF
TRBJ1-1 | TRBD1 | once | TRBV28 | TGTGCCAGCAGTCTTCCGGGACAGGGGTACACTGAAGCTTTCTTT | CASSLPGQGYTEAFF
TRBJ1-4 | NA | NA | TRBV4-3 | TGCGCCAGCAGCCAAAGTGAAAAACTGTTTTTT | CASSQSEKLFF
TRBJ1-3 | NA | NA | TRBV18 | TGTGCCAGCTCACTAGGACAGCTCTCTGGAAACACCATATATTTT | CASSLGQLSGNTIYF
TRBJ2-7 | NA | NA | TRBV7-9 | TGTGCCAGCAGCTCTCGGTCCTACGAGCAGTACTTC | CASSSRSYEQYF
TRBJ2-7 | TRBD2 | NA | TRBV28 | TGTGCCAGCAGTTTATTCGGCGGGAGCTCCTACGAGCAGTACTTC | CASSLFGGSSYEQYF
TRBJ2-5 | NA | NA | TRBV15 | TGTGCCACCAGCAGAGATCTCTTGGCGGAGACCCAGTACTTC | CATSRDLLAETQYF
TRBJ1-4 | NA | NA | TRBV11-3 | TGTGCCAGCAGCCCCTTTGCTCCTCGGTCAAGAACTAATGAAAAACTGTTTTTT | CASSPFAPRSRTNEKLFF
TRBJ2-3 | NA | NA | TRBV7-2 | TGTGCCAGCAGCACGAGTGGGGGGTTTGGCACAGATACGCAGTATTTT | CASSTSGGFGTDTQYF
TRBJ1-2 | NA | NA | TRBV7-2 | TGTGCCAGCAGCCCACAGACGGCCGCTAACTATGGCTACACCTTC | CASSPQTAANYGYTF
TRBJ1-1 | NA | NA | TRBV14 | TGTGCCAGCAGCCAAGCCCTACGGTGGGCAGTGAACACTGAAGCTTTCTTT | CASSQALRWAVNTEAFF
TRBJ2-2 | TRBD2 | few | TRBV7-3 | TGTGCCAGCAGCCATATGGGCGGGGGACGGACCGGGGAGCTGTTTTTT | CASSHMGGGRTGELFF
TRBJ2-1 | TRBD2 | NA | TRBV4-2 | TGTGCCAGCAGCCAAGTACTAGCGGGGAACAATGAGCAGTTCTTC | CASSQVLAGNNEQFF
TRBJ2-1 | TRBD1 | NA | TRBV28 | TGTGCCAGCAGAAGGGGGCTGGTCGGTGAGCAGTTCTTC | CASRRGLVGEQFF
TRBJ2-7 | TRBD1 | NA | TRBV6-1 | TGTGCCAGCCGAACAGGGGGCAACCCCGGCGAGCAGTACTTC | CASRTGGNPGEQYF
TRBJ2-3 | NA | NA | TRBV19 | TGTGCCAGTAGTATTGGCGGGGGCGCAGATACGCAGTATTTT | CASSIGGGADTQYF
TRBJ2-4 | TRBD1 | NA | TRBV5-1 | TGCGCCAGCAGGACAGGACAGGGTTCGGGGCACATTCAGTACTTC | CASRTGQGSGHIQYF
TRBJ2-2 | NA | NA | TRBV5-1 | TGCGCCAGCAGCTTGGTCGCAGGGATGAACACCGGGGAGCTGTTTTTT | CASSLVAGMNTGELFF
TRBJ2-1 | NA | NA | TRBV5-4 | TGTGCCAGCAGCTTAGACATCAGCTCCTACAATGAGCAGTTCTTC | CASSLDISSYNEQFF
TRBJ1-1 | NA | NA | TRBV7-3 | TGTGCCAGCAGCTTAGGTACGGGGAACACTGAAGCTTTCTTT | CASSLGTGNTEAFF
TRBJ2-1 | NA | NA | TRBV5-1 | TGCGCCAGCAGCTTGGGGCCCTCTGATGAGCAGTTCTTC | CASSLGPSDEQFF
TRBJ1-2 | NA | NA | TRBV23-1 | TGCGCCAGCAGTCCTCAGGGTCTTGACTATGGCTACACCTTC | CASSPQGLDYGYTF
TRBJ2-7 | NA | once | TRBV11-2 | TGTGCCAGCAGCACTAAGGGGGGGGGTCCGTGGTACTTC | CASSTKGGGPWYF
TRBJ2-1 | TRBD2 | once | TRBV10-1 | TGCGCCAGCGGCCCTGGACTAGGCGTCGTTCACAATGAGCAGTTCTTC | CASGPGLGVVHNEQFF